The clone carrying this T cell receptor beta chain came up a few times. The target antigen is unknown. The table came from immunoSEQ multiplex PCR; TCRdb's copy has only in-frame clones and leaves some out. This sample carries hundreds of thousands of clones, 75% to 95% of them seen once, and the ten largest clones take 12%. The treatment here: over 15 received Ad26.COV2.S at low or high dose, single or two shots; 5 received placebo; per-sample allocation not given. Sampling occurred on day 63 after the first vaccine or placebo injection. The vaccine antigen was prefusion-stabilized Wuhan SARS-CoV-2 spike. These data belong to a study of Ad26.COV2.S vaccination and SARS-CoV-2 variants. Overall study findings and caveats: With respect to non-spike TCR breadth, vaccine and placebo recipients were similar.

The CDR3 runs to 15 residues. Losses at the gene ends were 5 bases for V and 2 bases for J; bases not matched to a gene: 5. CDR1 and CDR2 (germline): MNHEY, SVGAGI. Material: peripheral blood, obtained in a trial of Ad26.COV2.S vaccine versus placebo. The V and J genes are TRBV6-5 and TRBJ2-7, with 11 bases aligning to TRBD2. The receptor was derived from a person aged 18-60 years who received the Ad26.COV2.S COVID-19 vaccine or a placebo. The CDR3 protein is CASSQLAGVTYEQYF. DNA of the CDR3: TGTGCCAGCAGTCAACTAGCGGGAGTCACCTACGAGCAGTACTTC.